The clone carrying this T cell receptor beta chain was detected only a few times. No antigen is known for it. Primers for the PCR totalled 60 Vbeta and 13 Jbeta. The method was immunoSEQ multiplex PCR; TCRdb's version includes in-frame clones alone and lacks a portion of them. There are around 150,000 clones in the sample; more than 65% occur only once, and 6.4% lies in the top ten. The record originates from a study of cytomegalovirus exposure and HLA in healthy donors. The overall study: Early release data held about 92 million unique TCRs from HLA-typed donors. Notes on the study in general: Later on, a genetic analysis was performed. It linked a missense variant in DCLRE1C with V- and J-gene trimming of TCR beta.

The sample taken for sequencing was PBMCs. This receptor was identified in a man aged 50 or older in good health and CMV-seropositive.

CDR3 DNA sequence: TGTGCCAGCAGCTTAAATAGCGGGGGCACCGGGGAGCTGTTTTTT. Protein product: CASSLNSGGTGELFF. This rearrangement joins TRBV7-3 to TRBJ2-2; 9 nucleotides line up with TRBD2. The CDR3 runs 15 residues. The trim removed 1 base at V and 4 bases at J, leaving 1 base unmatched. Germline CDR1 and CDR2: SGHTA and FQGTGA.